This T cell receptor (beta chain) was captured by sequencing in a study of control samples from healthy donors and cancer patients. TCRdb's copy holds only in-frame clones and misses some; the assay was immunoSEQ multiplex PCR. The sample lists over 150,000 clones; over 85% were seen once. The receptor was derived from a young man in good health. Sequenced: blood.

CDR3 sequence reads: CARSFVPQGFVDNEQFF. The CDR3 DNA reads as TGTGCCAGAAGCTTTGTCCCACAGGGCTTTGTGGACAATGAGCAGTTCTTC. The chain recombines TRBV3-1 (or the pseudogene TRBV3-2) with TRBJ2-1, with a tentative D call TRBD1 (6 bases). The CDR3 loop spans 17 amino acids. Germline V lookup: CDR1 LGHDT, CDR2 YNNKEL (reference sequence). V was trimmed by 9 bases and J by 5 bases, leaving 26 bases between them.